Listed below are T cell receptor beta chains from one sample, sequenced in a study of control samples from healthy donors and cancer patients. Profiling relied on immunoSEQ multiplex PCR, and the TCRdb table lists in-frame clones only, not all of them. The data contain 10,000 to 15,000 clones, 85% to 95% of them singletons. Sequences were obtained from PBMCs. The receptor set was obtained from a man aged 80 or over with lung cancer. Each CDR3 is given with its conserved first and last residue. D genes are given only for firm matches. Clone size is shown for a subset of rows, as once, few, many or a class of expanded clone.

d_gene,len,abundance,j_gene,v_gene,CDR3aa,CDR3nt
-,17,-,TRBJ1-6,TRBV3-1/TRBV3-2,CASSPRQGSSYNSPLHF,TGTGCCAGCAGCCCGAGGCAGGGGAGCTCCTATAATTCACCCCTCCACTTT
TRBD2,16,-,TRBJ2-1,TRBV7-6,CASSSVAGETYNEQFF,TGTGCCAGCAGCTCAGTAGCGGGGGAAACCTACAATGAGCAGTTCTTC
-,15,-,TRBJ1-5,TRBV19,CASSRTVYSNQPQHF,TGTGCCAGTAGTAGGACAGTTTATAGCAATCAGCCCCAGCATTTT
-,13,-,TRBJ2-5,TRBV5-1,CASSLGTQETQYF,TGCGCCAGCAGCTTGGGCACACAAGAGACCCAGTACTTC
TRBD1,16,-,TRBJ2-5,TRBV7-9,CASSWGFRGPAETQYF,TGTGCCAGCAGCTGGGGGTTCAGGGGGCCCGCAGAGACCCAGTACTTC
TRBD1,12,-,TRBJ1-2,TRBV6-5,CASDRGRYGYTF,TGTGCCAGCGACAGGGGGCGTTATGGCTACACCTTC
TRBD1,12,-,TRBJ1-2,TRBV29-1,CSVGQDLGGYTF,TGCAGCGTCGGACAGGACCTAGGGGGCTACACCTTC
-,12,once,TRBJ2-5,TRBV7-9,CASSRAQETQYF,TGTGCCAGCAGCCGGGCCCAAGAGACCCAGTACTTC
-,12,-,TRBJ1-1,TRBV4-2,CASSSGRLEAFF,TGTGCCAGCAGCAGCGGGAGGCTTGAAGCTTTCTTT
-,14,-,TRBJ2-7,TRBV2,CASTVEQGTYEQYF,TGTGCCAGCACCGTAGAACAGGGTACCTACGAGCAGTACTTC
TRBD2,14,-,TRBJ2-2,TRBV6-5,CASSPGLAGVELFF,TGTGCCAGCAGTCCGGGACTAGCGGGGGTAGAGCTGTTTTTT
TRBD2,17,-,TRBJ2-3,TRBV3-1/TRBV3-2,CASSLLTSGGTGDTQYF,TGTGCCAGCAGCCTATTGACTAGCGGGGGGACCGGGGATACGCAGTATTTT
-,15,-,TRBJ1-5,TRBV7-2,CASTLNTYSNQPQHF,TGTGCCAGCACCTTAAACACCTATAGCAATCAGCCCCAGCATTTT
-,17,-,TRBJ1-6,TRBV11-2,CASSLVQGSGYNSPLHF,TGTGCCAGCAGCTTAGTCCAGGGATCCGGTTATAATTCACCCCTCCACTTT
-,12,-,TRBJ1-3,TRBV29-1,CSAGDGRNTIYF,TGCAGCGCCGGGGACGGAAGAAACACCATATATTTT
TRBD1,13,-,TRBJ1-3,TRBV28,CASFDRAGNTIYF,TGTGCCAGCTTTGACAGGGCTGGAAACACCATATATTTT
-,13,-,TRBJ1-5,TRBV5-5,CASSLEGWQPQHF,TGTGCCAGCAGCTTGGAAGGATGGCAGCCCCAGCATTTT
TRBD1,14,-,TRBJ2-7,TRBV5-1,CASSPTGQGGEQYF,TGCGCCAGCAGCCCAACCGGACAGGGAGGCGAGCAGTACTTC
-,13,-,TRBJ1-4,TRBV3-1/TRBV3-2,CASSHTAAEKLFF,TGTGCCAGCAGCCACACCGCGGCGGAAAAACTGTTTTTT
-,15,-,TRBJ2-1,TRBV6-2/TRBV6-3,CASSYQFLLGDEQFF,TGTGCCAGCAGTTACCAGTTCCTCTTGGGGGATGAGCAGTTCTTC